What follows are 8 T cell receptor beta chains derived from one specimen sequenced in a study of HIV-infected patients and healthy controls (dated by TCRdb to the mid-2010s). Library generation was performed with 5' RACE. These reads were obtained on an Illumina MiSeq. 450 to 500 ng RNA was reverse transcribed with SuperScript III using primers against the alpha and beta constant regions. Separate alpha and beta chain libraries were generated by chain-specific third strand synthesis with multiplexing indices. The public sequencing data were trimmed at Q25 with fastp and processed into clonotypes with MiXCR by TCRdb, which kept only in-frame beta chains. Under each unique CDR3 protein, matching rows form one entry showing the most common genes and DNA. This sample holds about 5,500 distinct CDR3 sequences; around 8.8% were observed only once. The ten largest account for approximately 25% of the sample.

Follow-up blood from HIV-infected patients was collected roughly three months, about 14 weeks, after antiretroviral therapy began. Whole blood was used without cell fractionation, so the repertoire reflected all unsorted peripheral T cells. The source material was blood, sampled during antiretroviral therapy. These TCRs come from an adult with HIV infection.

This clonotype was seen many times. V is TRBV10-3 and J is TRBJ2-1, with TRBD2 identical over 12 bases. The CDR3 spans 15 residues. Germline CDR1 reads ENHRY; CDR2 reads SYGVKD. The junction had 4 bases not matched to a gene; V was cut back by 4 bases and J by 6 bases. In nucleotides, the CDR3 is TGTGCCATCAGTGGGGAGGGACTAGCGGGCAATGAGCAGTTCTTC. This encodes CAISGEGLAGNEQFF.

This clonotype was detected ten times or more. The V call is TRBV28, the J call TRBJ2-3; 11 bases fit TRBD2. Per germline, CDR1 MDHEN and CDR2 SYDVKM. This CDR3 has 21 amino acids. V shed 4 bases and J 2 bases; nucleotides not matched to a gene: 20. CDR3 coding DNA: TGTGCCAGCAGTTCCAGCCCCTTCGGTACTAGCGGGGGATTGGACACAGATACGCAGTATTTT. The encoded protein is CASSSSPFGTSGGLDTDTQYF. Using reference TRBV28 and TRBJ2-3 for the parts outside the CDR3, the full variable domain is DVKVTQSSRYLVKRTGEKVFLECVQDMDHENMFWYRQDPGLGLRLIYFSYDVKMKEKGDIPEGYSVSREKKERFSLILESASTNQTSMYLCASSSSPFGTSGGLDTDTQYFGPGTRLTVL.

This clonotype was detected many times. This chain's CDR3 is CASSLRSGLEYNEQFF. CDR3 bases: TGTGCCAGCAGTCTAAGATCGGGACTAGAGTACAATGAGCAGTTCTTC. The chain recombines TRBV7-2 with TRBJ2-1, with 8 bases aligning to TRBD2. Trimming took 6 bases from V and 4 from J; bases not matched to a gene: 11. The germline V gene encodes CDR1 SGHTA and CDR2 FQGNSA. The CDR3 is made up of 16 amino acids.

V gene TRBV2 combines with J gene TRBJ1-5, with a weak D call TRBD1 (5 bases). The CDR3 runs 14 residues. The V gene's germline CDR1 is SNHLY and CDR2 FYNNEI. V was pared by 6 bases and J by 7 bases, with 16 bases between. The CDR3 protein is CASSDKGRVQPQHF. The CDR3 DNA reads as TGTGCCAGCAGCGACAAGGGCAGGGTCCAGCCCCAGCATTTT.

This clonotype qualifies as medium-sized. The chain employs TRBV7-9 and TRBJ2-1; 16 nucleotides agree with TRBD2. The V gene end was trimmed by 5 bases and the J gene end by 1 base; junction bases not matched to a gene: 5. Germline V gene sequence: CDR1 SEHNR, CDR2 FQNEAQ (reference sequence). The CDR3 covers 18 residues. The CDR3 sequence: CASSGGLAGGPSYNEQFF. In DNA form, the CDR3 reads TGTGCCAGCAGCGGGGGACTAGCGGGAGGGCCGTCCTACAATGAGCAGTTCTTC.

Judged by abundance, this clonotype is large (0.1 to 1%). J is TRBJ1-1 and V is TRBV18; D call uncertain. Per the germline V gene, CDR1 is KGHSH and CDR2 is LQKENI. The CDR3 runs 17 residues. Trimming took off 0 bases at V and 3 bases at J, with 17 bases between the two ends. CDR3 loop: CASSPPLGLPRDTEAFF. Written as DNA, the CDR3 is TGTGCCAGCTCACCACCCTTAGGACTGCCCCGGGACACTGAAGCTTTCTTT.

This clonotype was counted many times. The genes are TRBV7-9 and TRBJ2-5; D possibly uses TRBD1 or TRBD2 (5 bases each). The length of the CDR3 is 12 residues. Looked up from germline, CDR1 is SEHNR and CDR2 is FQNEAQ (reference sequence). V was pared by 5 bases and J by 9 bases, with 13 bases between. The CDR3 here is CASSRDLPSQYF. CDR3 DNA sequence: TGTGCCAGCAGCCGGGACCTTCCGTCCCAGTACTTC.

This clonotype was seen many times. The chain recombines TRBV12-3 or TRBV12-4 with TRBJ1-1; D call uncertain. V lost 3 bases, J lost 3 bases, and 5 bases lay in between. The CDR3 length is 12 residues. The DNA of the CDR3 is TGTGCCAGCAGTTTCTTGGACACTGAAGCTTTCTTT. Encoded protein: CASSFLDTEAFF.